The source of this T cell receptor (beta chain) is a study of early T cells in non-severe SARS-CoV-2 infection (dated by TCRdb to about 2021). Study-level background: Because TCR sequencing relied on bulk RNA taken from unsorted whole blood, pairing of alpha and beta chains was not possible.

A note on this clonotype: Its antigen is currently not known. No quality values exist for individual bases; no much larger clone is one base distant.

A case-control design nested within a healthcare worker cohort in London, UK, was used, with weekly nasopharyngeal swab PCR tests and blood sampling performed. Between 23 and 31 March 2020, the week of the UK lockdown, healthcare workers were enrolled and then followed up weekly for as long as 16 weeks. Study-level results and caveats: VDJdb matching was skewed toward anti-spike CD8 responses and likely underestimated virus-specific expansions by missing private and CD4 specificities.

The library was prepared using 5' RACE. TCRdb names NextSeq 500 as the instrument used. In the TCR library protocol, unique molecular identifiers were attached to individual cDNA molecules to correct for PCR bias and sequencing error. TCR alpha and beta chains were both sequenced, and the abundances of alpha and beta sequences in each sample were closely correlated with each other. The source study handled its data this way. Decombinator V4 was used to perform V gene, J gene and CDR3 annotation of TCR sequences. Expanded TCRs were defined as changing significantly between any two time points under a Poisson model with p below 0.0001. TCR abundances were normalised to the total number of TCRs sequenced in each sample and reported as counts per million. A search of VDJdb, accessed on 1 November 2021, was run for TCRs annotated to CMV, EBV and SARS-CoV-2, with TCRs annotated for multiple antigens excluded. TCRdb ran its own pipeline on the public reads, namely fastp trimming at Q25 and MiXCR clone calling, and kept in-frame beta chains. Merged by CDR3 protein, the rows form single entries marked with the most common genes and DNA. TCRdb's processing, not the authors', yielded these V and J calls. The sample includes about 64,000 distinct CDR3 sequences, with about 19% observed a single time. Approximately 16% of the sample belongs to the ten largest clones.

The material sequenced was whole blood, taken at baseline. This TCR derives from an adult who was a healthcare worker with PCR-confirmed SARS-CoV-2 infection or an uninfected control (not recorded which).

CDR3 sequence: CASSPSLILDNEQFF. In nucleotides, the sequence is TGTGCCAGCAGCCCGAGTTTGATACTGGACAATGAGCAGTTCTTC. Here the chain combines TRBV7-6 and TRBJ2-1, with the D segment identity uncertain. CDR1 and CDR2, per the germline V gene, are SGHVS and FNYEAQ. The CDR3 has 15 amino acids, counting the end cysteine and phenylalanine. Kept here is only the CDR3 DNA, which spans 45 bases and is read in frame from base 1. V gives up 5 bases and J gives up 5 bases, and the segment between their germline ends measures 16 bases.